A selection of T cell receptor beta chains follows, all from one sample in a study of T cells in Graves' hyperthyroidism and ophthalmopathy. TCRdb reanalysed the multiplex PCR reads using MiXCR and keeps one entry per CDR3 protein. The table records approximately 520,000 distinct CDR3 sequences, roughly a quarter of them present only once. The sequencing sample was made of blood. These receptors all stem from a woman aged 25-40 years with Graves' ophthalmopathy. Both conserved end residues are part of each CDR3. Fields, in order: CDR3 DNA, CDR3 protein, J gene, clone size, D gene, V gene. The D gene is left open where the match is weak. Expanded clones get a size class; other rows say once, few or many, or leave the size out.

TGTGCCAGCAGCATCAGGCTGGTGGGCACTGAAGCTTTCTTT | CASSIRLVGTEAFF | TRBJ1-1 | many | NA | TRBV6-1
TGTGCCAGCAGCCCCCTACCTCCGGGTGCCGGGGAGCTGTTTTTT | CASSPLPPGAGELFF | TRBJ2-2 | NA | NA | TRBV9
TGTGCCAGCAGTCCGACAGCCACTAACTATGGCTACACCTTC | CASSPTATNYGYTF | TRBJ1-2 | many | NA | TRBV6-1
TGCAGCGTTGAAGATACGGGTGGCAGAGAGACCCAGTACTTC | CSVEDTGGRETQYF | TRBJ2-5 | few | NA | TRBV29-1
TGTGCCAGCACCCTAGGAAACACTGAAGCTTTCTTT | CASTLGNTEAFF | TRBJ1-1 | NA | NA | TRBV28
TGCGCCAGCAGCTTGGGACAGGGGATCGGGGAGACCAAGTACTTC | CASSLGQGIGETKYF | TRBJ2-5 | NA | TRBD1 | TRBV5-1
TGTGCCAGCAGACATCAAGGGGGGCTACTGAACACTGAAGCTTTCTTT | CASRHQGGLLNTEAFF | TRBJ1-1 | many | NA | TRBV6-1
TGTGCCAGCAGTTCCCGGGCCGGGGGGAGACAGCGATCGAACACTGAAGCTTTCTTT | CASSSRAGGRQRSNTEAFF | TRBJ1-1 | NA | NA | TRBV12-3/TRBV12-4
TGTGCCAGCAGCTTGGCGGGACTCCGAATTCCCGGTGAGCAGTTCTTC | CASSLAGLRIPGEQFF | TRBJ2-1 | many | NA | TRBV7-8
TGTGCCAGCACCCCATTGACAGGGTACGGTGGTTACACCTTC | CASTPLTGYGGYTF | TRBJ1-2 | NA | TRBD1 | TRBV27
TGTGCCAGCAGTGTTTTGACAGGGGGCGCGTGGTATGGCTACACCTTC | CASSVLTGGAWYGYTF | TRBJ1-2 | many | TRBD1 | TRBV27
TGTGCCAGCAGCTCCCCCCTAGCGGGGGCTCAAGAGACCCAGTACTTC | CASSSPLAGAQETQYF | TRBJ2-5 | many | TRBD2 | TRBV11-2
TGTGCCAGCAGCCAAGACTTCCCGGACCTCAATCAGCCCCAGCATTTT | CASSQDFPDLNQPQHF | TRBJ1-5 | NA | NA | TRBV4-2
TGTGCCAGCAGCTTAAGGGGGATGGTCTATGGCTACACCTTC | CASSLRGMVYGYTF | TRBJ1-2 | many | NA | TRBV7-8
TGCAGTGCTAGAGGCACCCAGGTTCCGATTGAGCAGTACTTC | CSARGTQVPIEQYF | TRBJ2-7 | many | NA | TRBV20-1
TGCAGTGCTCGCAACTTGGGCCGACTACAAGAGACCCAGTACTTC | CSARNLGRLQETQYF | TRBJ2-5 | NA | NA | TRBV20-1
TGTGCCACTACGACGGGAAACACTGAAGCTTTCTTT | CATTTGNTEAFF | TRBJ1-1 | many | NA | TRBV2
TGTGCCACCGACGGGGTCGGGACAGGGCTATACGAGCAGTACTTC | CATDGVGTGLYEQYF | TRBJ2-7 | NA | TRBD1 | TRBV28
TGTGCCAGCAGGACAGTGTTGGGGGGCGCGGAAGCTTTCTTT | CASRTVLGGAEAFF | TRBJ1-1 | few | NA | TRBV27
TGTGCCAGCACTTCCAGGGCTGCCTACGAGCAGTACTTC | CASTSRAAYEQYF | TRBJ2-7 | many | NA | TRBV2
TGTGCCAGCAGCTTCAGGACAGAGAACACTGAAGCTTTCTTT | CASSFRTENTEAFF | TRBJ1-1 | many | NA | TRBV13
TGTGCCAGCAGGCAGATGGACTTCGGAACCTACGAGCAGTACTTC | CASRQMDFGTYEQYF | TRBJ2-7 | NA | NA | TRBV6-1
TGTGCCAGCAGGGAGGGACTAAGGTCCTACGAGCAGTACTTC | CASREGLRSYEQYF | TRBJ2-7 | NA | TRBD2 | TRBV6-1
TGTGCCAGTAGCTCTCAACCGGGACGGCAAATGAACACTGAAGCTTTCTTT | CASSSQPGRQMNTEAFF | TRBJ1-1 | many | NA | TRBV19
TGTGCCAGCAGTCCAGACATGAGCCTTCAGCCGCAGCATTTT | CASSPDMSLQPQHF | TRBJ1-5 | NA | NA | TRBV6-1
TGTGCCAGCAGTACCCATCGTTCGGGACAGGGATCCTACGAGCAGTACTTC | CASSTHRSGQGSYEQYF | TRBJ2-7 | many | TRBD1 | TRBV27
TGTGCCTGGAGTGGGACACAGAGAATCCATAGCAATCAGCCCCAGCATTTT | CAWSGTQRIHSNQPQHF | TRBJ1-5 | NA | NA | TRBV30
TGTGCCAGCAGCCCAGGGACTAGCGGGGGGCCGTCCCAAGAGACCCAGTACTTC | CASSPGTSGGPSQETQYF | TRBJ2-5 | many | TRBD2 | TRBV11-2
TGCAGCGTTGAAGATCCGGCAGGATCTTGGGAGACCCAGTACTTC | CSVEDPAGSWETQYF | TRBJ2-5 | many | NA | TRBV29-1
TGTGCCAGCAGCTTGTACTGGGGCGGCGGCACTGAAGCTTTCTTT | CASSLYWGGGTEAFF | TRBJ1-1 | many | NA | TRBV5-8
TGTGCCAGTAGTATAGACAAGGGCCCGAACACTGAAGCTTCCTTT | CASSIDKGPNTEASF | TRBJ1-1 | many | NA | TRBV19
TGCAGTGCTCCCACGGGGCGGGGGGCTTGGAATCAGCCCCAGCATTTT | CSAPTGRGAWNQPQHF | TRBJ1-5 | few | NA | TRBV20-1
TGTGCCAGCGGGAGCGGTTACCTCTACGAGCAGTACTTC | CASGSGYLYEQYF | TRBJ2-7 | many | NA | TRBV2
TGTGCCACCAGGGTAGCAGGAGGACGAAACACCATATATTTT | CATRVAGGRNTIYF | TRBJ1-3 | NA | NA | TRBV15
TGTGCCAGCAGTGCTTCCCAGAACAATCAGCCCCAGCATTTT | CASSASQNNQPQHF | TRBJ1-5 | few | NA | TRBV2
TGTGCCAGCAGTTCCACAGGGGGTATCTCCTACGAGCAGTACTTC | CASSSTGGISYEQYF | TRBJ2-7 | many | TRBD1 | TRBV28
TGTGCCAGCAGCTCACCGGGCCTGAGGCTGGAGACCCAGTACTTC | CASSSPGLRLETQYF | TRBJ2-5 | NA | NA | TRBV11-2
TGCAGTGCTAGAGATATGGGGACTAGCGGGGGGGTGGACGAGCAGTACTTC | CSARDMGTSGGVDEQYF | TRBJ2-7 | many | TRBD2 | TRBV20-1
TGTGCCAGCAGTTTATCGGGACAGGGTAGCTCCTACGAGCAGTACTTC | CASSLSGQGSSYEQYF | TRBJ2-7 | NA | TRBD1 | TRBV27
TGTGCCACCAGTGATTACACCCGGGGCCCGAGGGAGGGCTACACCTTC | CATSDYTRGPREGYTF | TRBJ1-2 | NA | NA | TRBV24-1
TGTGCCAGTAGTGATTACCCCACAACGGAGCTGTTTTTT | CASSDYPTTELFF | TRBJ2-2 | NA | NA | TRBV19
TGTGCCATCGTACCGGGGGGGCGCGGCACCGGGGAGCTGTTTTTT | CAIVPGGRGTGELFF | TRBJ2-2 | few | TRBD2 | TRBV11-2
TGTGCCAGCAGCCTAACGAGCGGGCGAAACACTGAAGCTTTCTTT | CASSLTSGRNTEAFF | TRBJ1-1 | many | NA | TRBV7-9
TGTGCCTCCCCGGGACAGGGGGCTTCCTCCTCTGGAAACACCATATATTTT | CASPGQGASSSGNTIYF | TRBJ1-3 | NA | TRBD1 | TRBV30
TGTGCCAGCAGTGGAGGAAGCAAAAACATTAAGTACTTC | CASSGGSKNIKYF | TRBJ2-4 | few | NA | TRBV6-1
TGTGCCAGCAGTTACCCTTCACCGGAAGCTTTCTTT | CASSYPSPEAFF | TRBJ1-1 | many | NA | TRBV28
TGCAGTGCTGGGGACAGGGTGGAGACCCAGTACTTC | CSAGDRVETQYF | TRBJ2-5 | NA | TRBD1 | TRBV20-1
TGTGCCAGCAGTGAGCAGTTTACCCCGTCGCAGCCCCAGCATTTT | CASSEQFTPSQPQHF | TRBJ1-5 | many | NA | TRBV28